These T cell receptor beta chains were read from a single sample in a study of T-cell reconstitution after alpha-beta-depleted transplantation in children. TCRdb itself ran the PCR reads through MiXCR, one entry per CDR3 protein. The sample holds about 110,000 distinct CDR3 sequences; about a tenth are singletons and the top ten take 8%. Specimen: PBMCs from the stem cell graft donor, collected from the stem cell graft. These receptors were obtained from a human donor who donated a stem cell graft to a child with acute lymphoblastic leukemia. CDR3s include the opening cysteine and the closing phenylalanine or tryptophan. The D gene is left open where the match is weak. Clone size appears in some rows only: once, few, many, or a class for an expanded clone.

>.|TRBJ2-3|TRBV6-5|.
CASSYFRGATDTQYF
TGTGCCAGCAGTTACTTCCGGGGGGCCACAGATACGCAGTATTTT
>.|TRBJ2-1|TRBV11-3|many
CASSPQGHLNEQFF
TGTGCCAGCAGCCCACAGGGACACCTCAATGAGCAGTTCTTC
>.|TRBJ2-7|TRBV4-3|many
CASSEGSTYEQYF
TGCGCCAGCAGCGAGGGCAGCACCTACGAGCAGTACTTC
>TRBD1|TRBJ2-7|TRBV27|.
CASSSFLQGYYEQYF
TGTGCCAGCAGTTCCTTTTTACAGGGGTACTACGAGCAGTACTTC
>TRBD1|TRBJ2-7|TRBV12-3/TRBV12-4|many
CASSPRTGGEYEQYF
TGTGCCAGCAGTCCCCGGACAGGGGGCGAATACGAGCAGTACTTC
>.|TRBJ2-6|TRBV20-1|.
CSARSSPRAGANVLTF
TGCAGTGCTAGGAGCAGCCCCCGGGCCGGGGCCAACGTCCTGACTTTC
>TRBD1|TRBJ2-7|TRBV25-1|few
CASVQGTAYEQYF
TGTGCCAGCGTACAGGGGACCGCCTACGAGCAGTACTTC
>.|TRBJ2-5|TRBV20-1|.
CSARDWTSYQETQYF
TGCAGTGCTAGAGATTGGACATCGTACCAAGAGACCCAGTACTTC
>TRBD1|TRBJ1-6|TRBV3-1|many
CASSQGTGGAPLHF
TGTGCCAGCAGCCAAGGGACAGGGGGCGCACCCCTCCACTTT
>.|TRBJ2-7|TRBV7-3|.
CASSSHRVGEQYF
TGTGCCAGCAGCTCCCACAGGGTCGGCGAGCAGTACTTC
>.|TRBJ1-6|TRBV27|many
CASRGLDNSPLHF
TGTGCCAGCAGGGGACTTGATAATTCACCCCTCCACTTT
>.|TRBJ1-2|TRBV29-1|many
CSVEKDSYGYTF
TGCAGCGTTGAGAAGGACAGCTATGGCTACACCTTC
>.|TRBJ1-5|TRBV18|few
CASSQGGFQPQHF
TGTGCCAGCTCACAGGGGGGGTTTCAGCCCCAGCATTTT
>TRBD1|TRBJ2-4|TRBV7-2|many
CASSPDRALAKNIQYF
TGTGCCAGCAGCCCTGACAGGGCTCTAGCCAAAAACATTCAGTACTTC
>TRBD1|TRBJ2-1|TRBV5-1|many
CASSLRDSLFF
TGCGCCAGCAGCTTGAGGGACAGTCTGTTCTTC
>.|TRBJ2-5|TRBV6-5|many
CASSPRLEGGETQYF
TGTGCCAGCAGTCCCCGTCTGGAGGGGGGCGAGACCCAGTACTTC
>.|TRBJ2-1|TRBV29-1|many
CSVEDVHEQFF
TGCAGCGTTGAAGATGTCCATGAGCAGTTCTTC
>.|TRBJ2-7|TRBV27|many
CASSFQESSYEQYF
TGTGCCAGCAGTTTCCAGGAGTCCTCCTACGAGCAGTACTTC
>.|TRBJ1-2|TRBV11-2|.
CASSSHRIHDYGYTF
TGTGCCAGCAGCTCCCACAGGATACATGACTATGGCTACACCTTC
>.|TRBJ1-2|TRBV12-3/TRBV12-4|many
CASSSAARGSYGYTF
TGTGCCAGCAGTTCTGCGGCCCGTGGATCCTATGGCTACACCTTC
>.|TRBJ2-5|TRBV10-3|many
CAISEARQETQYF
TGTGCCATCAGTGAGGCGAGGCAAGAGACCCAGTACTTC
>.|TRBJ1-2|TRBV4-3|many
CASSQDGPRYGYTF
TGCGCCAGCAGCCAAGATGGACCCCGGTATGGCTACACCTTC